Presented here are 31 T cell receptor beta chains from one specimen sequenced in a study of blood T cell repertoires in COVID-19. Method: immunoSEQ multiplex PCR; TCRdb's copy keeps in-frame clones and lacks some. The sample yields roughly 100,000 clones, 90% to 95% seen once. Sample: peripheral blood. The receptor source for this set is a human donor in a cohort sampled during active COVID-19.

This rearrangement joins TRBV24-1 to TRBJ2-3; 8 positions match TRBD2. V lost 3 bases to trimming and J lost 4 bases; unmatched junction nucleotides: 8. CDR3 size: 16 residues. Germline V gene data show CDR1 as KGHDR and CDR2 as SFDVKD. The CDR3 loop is CATSDPSGGGSDTQYF. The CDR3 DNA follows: TGTGCCACCAGTGATCCCAGCGGGGGAGGATCAGATACGCAGTATTTT.

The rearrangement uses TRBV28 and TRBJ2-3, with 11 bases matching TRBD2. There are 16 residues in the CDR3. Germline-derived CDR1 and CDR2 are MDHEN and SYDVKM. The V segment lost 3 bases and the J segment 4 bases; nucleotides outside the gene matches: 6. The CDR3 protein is CASSFGSGRGPDTQYF. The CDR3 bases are TGTGCCAGCAGTTTCGGTAGCGGGAGGGGACCAGATACGCAGTATTTT.

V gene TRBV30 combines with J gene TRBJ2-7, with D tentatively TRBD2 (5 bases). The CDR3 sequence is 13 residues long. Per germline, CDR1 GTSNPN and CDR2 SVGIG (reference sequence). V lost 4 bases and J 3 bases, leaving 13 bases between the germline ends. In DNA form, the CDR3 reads TGTGCCTGGAACGGCGGGTTGAACTACGAGCAGTACTTC. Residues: CAWNGGLNYEQYF.

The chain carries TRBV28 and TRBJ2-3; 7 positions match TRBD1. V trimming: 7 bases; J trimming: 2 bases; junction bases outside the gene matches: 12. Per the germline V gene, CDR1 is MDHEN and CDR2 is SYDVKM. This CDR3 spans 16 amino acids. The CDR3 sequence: CASMYLTGEITDTQYF. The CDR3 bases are TGTGCCAGCATGTATCTCACAGGGGAGATCACAGATACGCAGTATTTT.

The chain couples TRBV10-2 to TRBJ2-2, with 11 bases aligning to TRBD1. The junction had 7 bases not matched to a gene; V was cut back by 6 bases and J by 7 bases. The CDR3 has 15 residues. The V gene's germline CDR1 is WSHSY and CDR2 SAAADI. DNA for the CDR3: TGCGCCAGCAGGCCGGGACAGGGGGGGATCGGGGAGCTGTTTTTT. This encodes CASRPGQGGIGELFF.

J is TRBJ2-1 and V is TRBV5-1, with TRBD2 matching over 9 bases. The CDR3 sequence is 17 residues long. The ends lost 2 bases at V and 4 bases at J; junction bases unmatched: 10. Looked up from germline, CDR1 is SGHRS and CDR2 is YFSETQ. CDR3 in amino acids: CASSLGGRTSVYNEQFF. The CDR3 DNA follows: TGCGCCAGCAGCTTAGGGGGGAGGACTAGCGTTTACAATGAGCAGTTCTTC.

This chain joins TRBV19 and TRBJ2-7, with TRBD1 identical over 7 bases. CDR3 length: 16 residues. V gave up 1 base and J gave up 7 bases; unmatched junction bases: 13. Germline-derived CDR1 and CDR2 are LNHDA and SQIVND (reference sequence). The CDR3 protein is CASSIGKDRETWEQYF. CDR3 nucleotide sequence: TGTGCCAGTAGTATAGGTAAAGACAGGGAAACTTGGGAGCAGTACTTC.

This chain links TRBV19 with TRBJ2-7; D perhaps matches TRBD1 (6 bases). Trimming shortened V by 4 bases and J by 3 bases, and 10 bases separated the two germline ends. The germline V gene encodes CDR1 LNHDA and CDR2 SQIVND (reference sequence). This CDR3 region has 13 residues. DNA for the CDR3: TGTGCCAGTAGTAATGGACAGCACTACGAGCAGTACTTC. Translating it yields CASSNGQHYEQYF.

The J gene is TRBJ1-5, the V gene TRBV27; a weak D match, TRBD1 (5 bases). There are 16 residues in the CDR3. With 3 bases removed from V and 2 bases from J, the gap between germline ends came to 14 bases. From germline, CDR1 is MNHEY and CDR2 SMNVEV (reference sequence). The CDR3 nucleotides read TGTGCCAGCAGTTTGACAGTTGGGTATCGCAATCAGCCCCAGCATTTT. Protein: CASSLTVGYRNQPQHF.

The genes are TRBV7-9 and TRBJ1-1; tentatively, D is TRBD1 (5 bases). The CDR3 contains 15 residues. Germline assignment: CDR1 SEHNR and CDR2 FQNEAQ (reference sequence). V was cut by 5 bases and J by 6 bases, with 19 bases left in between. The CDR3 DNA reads TGTGCCAGCAGCCCGACCCAATCCGGGGGATCTGAAGCTTTCTTT. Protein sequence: CASSPTQSGGSEAFF.

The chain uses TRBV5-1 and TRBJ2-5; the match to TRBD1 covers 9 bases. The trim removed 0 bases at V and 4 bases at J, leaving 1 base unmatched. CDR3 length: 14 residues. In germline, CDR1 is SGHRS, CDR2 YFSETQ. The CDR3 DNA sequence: TGCGCCAGCAGCTTGGGACAGGGGGTAGAGACCCAGTACTTC. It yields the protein CASSLGQGVETQYF. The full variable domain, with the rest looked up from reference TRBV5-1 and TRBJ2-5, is KAGVTQTPRYLIKTRGQQVTLSCSPISGHRSVSWYQQTPGQGLQFLFEYFSETQRNKGNFPGRFSGRQFSNSRSEMNVSTLELGDSALYLCASSLGQGVETQYFGPGTRLLVL.

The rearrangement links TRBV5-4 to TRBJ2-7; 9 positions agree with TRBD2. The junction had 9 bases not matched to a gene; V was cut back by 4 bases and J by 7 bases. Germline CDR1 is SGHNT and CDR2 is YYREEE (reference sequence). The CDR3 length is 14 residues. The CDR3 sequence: CASSLAGTGREQYF. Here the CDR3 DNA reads TGTGCCAGCAGCCTAGCGGGAACAGGTCGGGAGCAGTACTTC.

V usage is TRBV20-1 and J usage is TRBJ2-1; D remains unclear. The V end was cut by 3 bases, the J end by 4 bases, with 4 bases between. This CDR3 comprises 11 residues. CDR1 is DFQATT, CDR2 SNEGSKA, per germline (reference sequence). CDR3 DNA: TGCAGTGCTAGTCGGTACAATGAGCAGTTCTTC. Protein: CSASRYNEQFF.

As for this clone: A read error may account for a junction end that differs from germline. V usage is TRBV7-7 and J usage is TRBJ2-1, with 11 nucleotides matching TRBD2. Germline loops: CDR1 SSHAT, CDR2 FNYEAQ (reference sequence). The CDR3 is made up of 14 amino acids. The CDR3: CASSSSGGSNEQFF. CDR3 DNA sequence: TGTGCTAGCAGCTCTAGCGGGGGGAGCAATGAGCAGTTCTTC.

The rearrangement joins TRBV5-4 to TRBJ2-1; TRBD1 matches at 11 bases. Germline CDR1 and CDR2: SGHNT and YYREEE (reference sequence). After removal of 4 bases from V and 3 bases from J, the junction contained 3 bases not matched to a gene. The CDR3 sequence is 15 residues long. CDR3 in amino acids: CASSLDRGHYNEQFF. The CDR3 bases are TGTGCCAGCAGCCTGGACAGGGGGCACTACAATGAGCAGTTCTTC.

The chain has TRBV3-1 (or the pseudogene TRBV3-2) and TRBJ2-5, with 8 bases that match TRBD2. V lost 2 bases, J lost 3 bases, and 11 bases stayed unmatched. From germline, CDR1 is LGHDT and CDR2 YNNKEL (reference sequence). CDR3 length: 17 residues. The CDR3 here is CASSQLDTSGVKETQYF. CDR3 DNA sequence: TGTGCCAGCAGCCAACTCGATACTAGCGGAGTAAAAGAGACCCAGTACTTC.

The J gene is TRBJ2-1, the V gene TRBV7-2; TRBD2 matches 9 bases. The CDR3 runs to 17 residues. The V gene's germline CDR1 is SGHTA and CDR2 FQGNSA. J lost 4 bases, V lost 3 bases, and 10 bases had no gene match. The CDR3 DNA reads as TGTGCCAGCAGCTTTTATTCGTCTAGCGGGAAATACAATGAGCAGTTCTTC. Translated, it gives CASSFYSSSGKYNEQFF.

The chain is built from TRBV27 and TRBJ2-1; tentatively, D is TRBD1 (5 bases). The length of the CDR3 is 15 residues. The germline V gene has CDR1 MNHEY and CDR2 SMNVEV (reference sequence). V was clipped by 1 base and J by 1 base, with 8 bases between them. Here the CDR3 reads CASSLFGQSYNEQFF. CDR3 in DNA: TGTGCCAGCAGTTTATTTGGACAATCCTACAATGAGCAGTTCTTC.

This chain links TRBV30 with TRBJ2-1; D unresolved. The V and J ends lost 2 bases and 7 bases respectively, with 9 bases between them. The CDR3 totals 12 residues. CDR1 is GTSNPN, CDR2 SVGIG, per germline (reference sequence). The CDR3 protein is CAWSPQDNEQFF. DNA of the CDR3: TGTGCCTGGAGTCCGCAGGATAATGAGCAGTTCTTC.

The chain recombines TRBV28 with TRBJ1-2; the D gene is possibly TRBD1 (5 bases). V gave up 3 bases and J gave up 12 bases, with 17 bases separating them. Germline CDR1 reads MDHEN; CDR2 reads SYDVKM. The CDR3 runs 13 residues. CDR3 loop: CASSFRAGGKNTF. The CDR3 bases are TGTGCCAGCAGTTTCCGGGCCGGGGGGAAGAACACCTTC.

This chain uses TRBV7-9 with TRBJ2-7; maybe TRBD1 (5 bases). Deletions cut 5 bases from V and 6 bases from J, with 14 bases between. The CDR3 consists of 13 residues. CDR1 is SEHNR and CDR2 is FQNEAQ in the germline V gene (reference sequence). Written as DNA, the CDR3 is TGTGCCAGCAGCCAGACAGAAATCCGCGAGCAGTACTTC. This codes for CASSQTEIREQYF.

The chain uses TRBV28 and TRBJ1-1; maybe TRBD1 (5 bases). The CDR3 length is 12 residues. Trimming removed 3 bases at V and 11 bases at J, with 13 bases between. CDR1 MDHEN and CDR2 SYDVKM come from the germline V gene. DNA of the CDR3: TGTGCCAGCAGTTTCAGGGATTCGGGTGCTTTCTTT. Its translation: CASSFRDSGAFF.

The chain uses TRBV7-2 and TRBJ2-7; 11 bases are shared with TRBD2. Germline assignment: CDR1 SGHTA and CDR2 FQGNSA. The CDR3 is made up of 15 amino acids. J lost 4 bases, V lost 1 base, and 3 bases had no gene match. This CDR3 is CASSLVGTSGYEQYF. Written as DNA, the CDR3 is TGTGCCAGCAGCTTAGTGGGGACTAGCGGTTACGAGCAGTACTTC.

CDR3 coding DNA: TGTGCCAGCTTCGGACAGAACACTGAAGCTTTCTTT. Translating gives CASFGQNTEAFF. The chain employs TRBV6-6 and TRBJ1-1, with D maybe TRBD1 (5 bases). V was pared by 8 bases and J by 1 base, with 8 bases between. The CDR3 has 12 residues. The germline V gene encodes CDR1 MNHNY and CDR2 SVGAGI (reference sequence).

CDR3 DNA sequence: TGTGCCAGCAGCTTAGAGGGACAGAGGAACACTGAAGCTTTCTTT. Protein product: CASSLEGQRNTEAFF. V usage is TRBV7-9 and J usage is TRBJ1-1; 7 nucleotides match TRBD1. The CDR3 is 15 amino acids. Trimming at V came to 1 base and at J to 1 base, leaving 3 bases not matched to a gene. The germline V gene encodes CDR1 SEHNR and CDR2 FQNEAQ (reference sequence).

The CDR3 DNA sequence: TGCGCCAGCAGCTTGGGAGCGGGGTCTAGCACAGATACGCAGTATTTT. This gives the protein CASSLGAGSSTDTQYF. This rearrangement joins TRBV5-1 to TRBJ2-3; 7 bases align to TRBD2. In germline, CDR1 is SGHRS, CDR2 YFSETQ. The CDR3 loop spans 16 amino acids. V trimming: 0 bases; J trimming: 0 bases; junction bases outside the gene matches: 4.

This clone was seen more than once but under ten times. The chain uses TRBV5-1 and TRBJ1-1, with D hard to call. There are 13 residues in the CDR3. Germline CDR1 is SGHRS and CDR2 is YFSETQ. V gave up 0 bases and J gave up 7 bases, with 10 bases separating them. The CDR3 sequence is CASSLGSRNEAFF. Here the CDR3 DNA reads TGCGCCAGCAGCTTGGGTAGCCGGAATGAAGCTTTCTTT.

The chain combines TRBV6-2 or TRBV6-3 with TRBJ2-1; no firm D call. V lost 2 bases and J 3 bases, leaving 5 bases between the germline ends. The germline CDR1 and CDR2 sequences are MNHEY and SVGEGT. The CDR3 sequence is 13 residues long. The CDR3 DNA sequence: TGTGCCAGCAGTTACCCAGGCTACAATGAGCAGTTCTTC. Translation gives CASSYPGYNEQFF.

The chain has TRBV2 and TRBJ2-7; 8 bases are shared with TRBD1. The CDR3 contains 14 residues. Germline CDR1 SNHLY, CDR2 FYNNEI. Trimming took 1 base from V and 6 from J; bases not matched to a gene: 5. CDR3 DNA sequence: TGTGCCAGCAGTGAAGAACAGGGGGTAGGCGAGCAGTACTTC. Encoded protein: CASSEEQGVGEQYF.

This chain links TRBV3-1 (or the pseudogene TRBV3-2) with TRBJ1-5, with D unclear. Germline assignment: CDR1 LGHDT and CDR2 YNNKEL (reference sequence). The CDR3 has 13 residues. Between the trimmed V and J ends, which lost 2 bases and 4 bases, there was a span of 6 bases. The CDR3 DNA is TGTGCCAGCAGCCAAATGTCTAATCAGCCCCAGCATTTT. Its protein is CASSQMSNQPQHF.

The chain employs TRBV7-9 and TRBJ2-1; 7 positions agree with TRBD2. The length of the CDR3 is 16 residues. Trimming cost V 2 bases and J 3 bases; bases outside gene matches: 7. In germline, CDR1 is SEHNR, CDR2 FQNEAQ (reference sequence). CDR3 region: CASSLSAGPGYNEQFF. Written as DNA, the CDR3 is TGTGCCAGCAGCTTATCAGCGGGACCGGGCTACAATGAGCAGTTCTTC.